Listed below are T cell receptor beta chains from one sample, sequenced in a study of type 1 regulatory T cells. One entry per CDR3 protein results from TCRdb running MiXCR on the reads. Of 60,000 to 70,000 distinct CDR3 sequences in the sample, about 60% were seen once. Their antigens remain unidentified. Sequenced input: cultured T cells, either the whole culture or a sorted T cell fraction (not recorded which). These receptors were collected from a human donor in good health. Both conserved end residues are part of each CDR3. The D gene is left open where the match is weak. Some rows have no size entry. The others give once, few or many, or a class for an expanded clone.

NA	TRBD2	TRBV11-2	TRBJ2-5	TGTGCCAGCAGCTTAGTCAGCGGGAGAGTGGGGACCCAGTACTTC	CASSLVSGRVGTQYF
NA	NA	TRBV6-1	TRBJ2-7	TGTGCCAGCAGTGAATGGGGCGGGACTCGCTACGAGCAGTACTTC	CASSEWGGTRYEQYF
NA	TRBD1	TRBV3-1	TRBJ1-1	TGTGCCAGCAGGTACGGTCCCGGGACAGGGAACACTGAAGCTTTCTTT	CASRYGPGTGNTEAFF
once	NA	TRBV2	TRBJ2-3	TGTGCCAGCAGAGGACAACCCACAGATACGCAGTATTTT	CASRGQPTDTQYF
NA	NA	TRBV18	TRBJ1-3	TGTGCCAGCTCACCTTTAGATTTTGGAAACACCATATATTTT	CASSPLDFGNTIYF
NA	TRBD2	TRBV20-1	TRBJ2-1	TGCAGTGCTACCGGGACTAACCCTTACAATGAGCAGTTCTTC	CSATGTNPYNEQFF
NA	NA	TRBV24-1	TRBJ2-7	TGTGCCACTTCGGACAGGGCGGGAGGATTCTACGAGCAGTACTTC	CATSDRAGGFYEQYF
few	NA	TRBV11-2	TRBJ2-5	TGTGCCAGCAGCAGAAACCCCGGGGTCCCCCAGGAGACCCAGTACTTC	CASSRNPGVPQETQYF
NA	NA	TRBV12-3/TRBV12-4	TRBJ2-1	TGTGCCAGCAGTTCTAGTTGGGCAGGTCCCAATGAGCAGTTCTTC	CASSSSWAGPNEQFF
NA	NA	TRBV11-1	TRBJ2-7	TGTGCCAGCAGCTTAGCTGGATCGGGAGAGCTCGAGCAGTACTTC	CASSLAGSGELEQYF
NA	NA	TRBV11-3	TRBJ2-1	TGTGCCAGCAGCTTAGGGGGCAGGGACAATGAGCAGTTCTTC	CASSLGGRDNEQFF
few	NA	TRBV6-2/TRBV6-3	TRBJ2-1	TGTGCCAGCAGACCGCTGACCGGAACCCCTTCCTACAATGAGCAGTTCTTC	CASRPLTGTPSYNEQFF
many	NA	TRBV28	TRBJ2-7	TGTGCCAGCAGTCCCCCTACAGTGCAGACCTACGAGCAGTACTTC	CASSPPTVQTYEQYF
NA	TRBD2	TRBV7-9	TRBJ2-3	TGTGCCACAGGGTCCGGGGGGGCCCAGGCAGATACGCAGTATTTT	CATGSGGAQADTQYF
NA	NA	TRBV5-1	TRBJ2-1	TGCGCCAGCAGCTTGGGACAACCTGGCAATGAGCAGTTCTTC	CASSLGQPGNEQFF
NA	NA	TRBV7-8	TRBJ1-6	TGTGCCAGCAGCCCCATACCTTTGACAGGTCGGGCACCCCTCCACTTT	CASSPIPLTGRAPLHF
few	TRBD1	TRBV18	TRBJ1-5	TGTGCCAGCTCACCGGGACAGGGGTTTGATCAGCCCCAGCATTTT	CASSPGQGFDQPQHF
NA	NA	TRBV5-1	TRBJ2-4	TGCGCCAGCAGCCCCGTAGCAGGAAAAAACATTCAGTACTTC	CASSPVAGKNIQYF
NA	TRBD2	TRBV12-3/TRBV12-4	TRBJ2-1	TGTGCCAGCAGTTTGAGCGGGATCCCCTCGAATGAGCAGTTCTTC	CASSLSGIPSNEQFF
NA	NA	TRBV10-3	TRBJ2-7	TGTGCCATCAGTGCAACAGTTCCCTCCTACGAGCAGTACTTC	CAISATVPSYEQYF
NA	NA	TRBV2	TRBJ2-2	TGTGCCAGCAGTAGGGGAGCCGGGGAGCTGTTTTTT	CASSRGAGELFF
few	NA	TRBV12-3/TRBV12-4	TRBJ2-1	TGTGCCAGCAGTAGTCGCCGGGTGTACAATGAGCAGTTCTTC	CASSSRRVYNEQFF
NA	NA	TRBV5-5	TRBJ2-2	TGTGCCAGCAGCTTGGTTCCGCTAGCCGGGCCCGGGGAGCTGTTTTTT	CASSLVPLAGPGELFF
NA	NA	TRBV5-1	TRBJ2-5	TGCGCCAGCAGCGAACAAGAGACCCAGTACTTC	CASSEQETQYF
NA	TRBD2	TRBV10-3	TRBJ2-1	TGTGCCACGAGCGGGAGTGGCTACAATGAGCAGTTCTTC	CATSGSGYNEQFF
NA	NA	TRBV5-1	TRBJ2-3	TGCGCCAGCAGCTTGGAGGTCAGGGCAGATACGCAGTATTTT	CASSLEVRADTQYF
NA	TRBD1	TRBV5-1	TRBJ1-2	TGCGCCAGCAGCTGGGACAGGGCTAGGAACTATGGCTACACCTTC	CASSWDRARNYGYTF
NA	NA	TRBV2	TRBJ2-3	TGTGCCAGCAGTGAAGCGGGGGCGGGAGTGTCAGATACGCAGTATTTT	CASSEAGAGVSDTQYF
NA	NA	TRBV18	TRBJ2-6	TGTGCCAGCTCACCAATGCCGAGCTCTGGGGCCAACGTCCTGACTTTC	CASSPMPSSGANVLTF
once	NA	TRBV5-1	TRBJ2-3	TGCGCCAGCAGCTATGGCAGTGGAGGATCTAGCACAGATACGCAGTATTTT	CASSYGSGGSSTDTQYF
NA	TRBD2	TRBV20-1	TRBJ2-1	TGCAGTGCTAGAGTGCGGGAGGCGAGCTCCTACAATGAGCAGTTCTTC	CSARVREASSYNEQFF
NA	NA	TRBV20-1	TRBJ2-5	TGCAGCTCGCCAGGGGTTGGAGAGACCCAGTACTTC	CSSPGVGETQYF
NA	NA	TRBV5-1	TRBJ2-2	TGCGCCAGCAGCTTGGAGAGCAGGGAGCTGTTTTTT	CASSLESRELFF
NA	TRBD2	TRBV3-1	TRBJ2-7	TGTGCCAGCAGCCAAGATCTTAATTCGGGACTAGCGGCCGTCTCCTACGAGCAGTACTTC	CASSQDLNSGLAAVSYEQYF
NA	NA	TRBV19	TRBJ2-1	TGTGCCAGTAGTATTTTACGGGACTACAATGAGCAGTTCTTC	CASSILRDYNEQFF
NA	NA	TRBV3-1	TRBJ1-5	TGTGCCAGCAGCCGAGGAGTCAATCAGCCCCAGCATTTT	CASSRGVNQPQHF
NA	NA	TRBV19	TRBJ2-7	TGTGCCAGTAGTATCGGAGCGGAGGGGGTGGAGCAGTACTTC	CASSIGAEGVEQYF
NA	NA	TRBV20-1	TRBJ2-2	TGCAGTGCTAGTTTTTCCAGCCCGAACACCGGGGAGCTGTTTTTT	CSASFSSPNTGELFF
NA	NA	TRBV24-1	TRBJ2-3	TGTGCCACCAGTGATTTGTGTCTAGGACCGAAAACTAACACAGATACGCAGTATTTT	CATSDLCLGPKTNTDTQYF
NA	TRBD2	TRBV29-1	TRBJ2-7	TGCAGCGTTGTCGATAGCGGGGCTCCAAAGCACGAGCAGTACTTC	CSVVDSGAPKHEQYF
few	NA	TRBV20-1	TRBJ1-2	TGCAGTGCTAGAATGGGCGAGACGAGGGTAACGTCGGGCTACACCTTC	CSARMGETRVTSGYTF
NA	TRBD1	TRBV7-7	TRBJ2-2	TGTGCCAGCAGCTCAAACCCCGGGACAGGCGGACCCGGGGAGCTGTTTTTT	CASSSNPGTGGPGELFF
NA	TRBD2	TRBV7-3	TRBJ2-5	TGTGCCAGCAGCTCCTTAGCGGGGAGGGGTGAGACCCAGTACTTC	CASSSLAGRGETQYF
NA	TRBD2	TRBV7-8	TRBJ2-5	TGTGCCAGCAGCTTAGGTCTAGCGGGGAAAGAGACCCAGTACTTC	CASSLGLAGKETQYF
NA	NA	TRBV19	TRBJ2-3	TGTGCCACCGCGACGGGGGATACGCAGTATTTT	CATATGDTQYF